The present entry profiles one TCR beta chain with its context. The source of the sample is a study of T cells in localized non-small cell lung cancer. The junction had 10 bases not matched to a gene; V was cut back by 6 bases and J by 4 bases. This CDR3 region has 15 residues. The germline gives CDR1 MNHEY, CDR2 SMNVEV (reference sequence). Method: immunoSEQ multiplex PCR; TCRdb's copy keeps in-frame clones and lacks some. Among tens of thousands of clones listed, 88% were seen once. The rearrangement joins TRBV27 to TRBJ1-2, with 8 bases identical to TRBD1. The TCR originated in a woman aged 40-69 years with stage I squamous cell lung carcinoma. Material: peripheral blood, obtained before any cancer treatment. The CDR3 region has the DNA TGTGCCAGCAGACCGTCATTAGGACAGGGCTATGGCTACACCTTC. Its protein product is CASRPSLGQGYGYTF.